The next 11 T cell receptor beta chains were all read from a single sample in a study of T cells in Graves' hyperthyroidism and ophthalmopathy. RNA transcripts served as the template for amplifying TCR beta CDR3 regions. First-round RT-PCR targeting the TCR CDR3 was performed with the HTBI primer set. A single record per CDR3 protein comes from TCRdb applying MiXCR to the multiplex PCR reads. The sample carries some 560,000 distinct CDR3 sequences, 12% to 15% recorded once. Sequencing was performed on blood. All receptors come from a woman aged 40-49 years with Graves' hyperthyroidism.

In its sample, this clonotype was seen many times. The J gene is TRBJ2-7, the V gene TRBV7-9; TRBD2 matches at 8 bases. The CDR3 is 14 amino acids. V shed 2 bases, J shed 2 bases, and the junction held 2 bases outside the gene matches. The germline V gene encodes CDR1 SEHNR and CDR2 FQNEAQ (reference sequence). The CDR3 protein is CASSLSGRTYEQYF. The DNA of the CDR3 is TGTGCCAGCAGCTTAAGCGGGAGAACCTACGAGCAGTACTTC.

This clonotype has a count of ten or more. A junction end diverges from the germline sequence, so it may reflect a read error. The chain employs TRBV3-1 and TRBJ2-3; no definite D call. This CDR3 region has 11 residues. CDR1 is LGHDT and CDR2 is YNNKEL in the germline V gene (reference sequence). The CDR3 DNA is TGTGCCAGCAGTCAAGCTGATACGCAGTATTTT. This encodes CASSQADTQYF.

This clonotype was counted many times. V usage is TRBV6-5 and J usage is TRBJ2-3; D is ambiguous. Germline assignment: CDR1 MNHEY and CDR2 SVGAGI. With 1 base removed from V and 2 bases from J, the gap between germline ends came to 4 bases. This CDR3 comprises 13 residues. CDR3 residues: CASSYFHTDTQYF. The CDR3 DNA reads TGTGCCAGCAGTTACTTCCACACAGATACGCAGTATTTT.

This clonotype was found many times. CDR3 nucleotide sequence: TGTGCCAGCACCGAAGGGAACATGAACACTGAAGCTTTCTTT. Translated: CASTEGNMNTEAFF. The chain combines TRBV6-1 with TRBJ1-1; D uncertain. Between the trimmed V and J ends, which lost 7 bases and 0 bases, there was a span of 12 bases. This CDR3 spans 14 amino acids. The germline V gene has CDR1 MNHNS and CDR2 SASEGT.

There are many counts of this clonotype. This sequence joins TRBV7-8 and TRBJ2-5; tentatively, D is TRBD2 (6 bases). Per the germline V gene, CDR1 is SGHVS and CDR2 is FQNEAQ. The germline V and J ends were trimmed by 5 bases and 6 bases, with 13 bases remaining between them. The CDR3 is 13 residues long. The CDR3 loop is CASSTTSLKTQYF. The CDR3 nucleotides are TGTGCCAGCAGCACCACTAGCTTAAAGACCCAGTACTTC.

V is TRBV7-8 and J is TRBJ1-5, with unresolved D. CDR1 is SGHVS, CDR2 FQNEAQ, per germline. The CDR3 spans 14 residues. V lost 5 bases and J 3 bases, leaving 11 bases between the germline ends. The CDR3 is CASSPPYLNQPQHF. CDR3 DNA sequence: TGTGCCAGCAGCCCTCCTTACCTCAATCAGCCCCAGCATTTT.

This clonotype appeared many times. The chain is built from TRBV12-3 or TRBV12-4 and TRBJ2-7; TRBD2 matches 9 bases. J was trimmed by 7 bases and V by 6 bases; bases with no gene match: 16. This CDR3 region has 16 residues. The CDR3 here is CASSPDFSGRLREQYF. The DNA of the CDR3 is TGTGCCAGCAGCCCAGACTTTAGCGGGAGACTACGGGAGCAGTACTTC.

This sequence joins TRBV25-1 and TRBJ1-3; the D gene is possibly TRBD1 (6 bases). V was shortened by 2 bases and J by 3 bases, with 8 bases between the two germline ends. The CDR3 runs 14 residues. Germline assignment: CDR1 MGHDK and CDR2 SYGVNS. The DNA of the CDR3 is TGTGCCAGCAGTGAAACAGGGTTTGGAAACACCATATATTTT. Its translation: CASSETGFGNTIYF.

Many counts were recorded for this clonotype. The genes are TRBV2 and TRBJ2-7; unclear D gene. Germline loops: CDR1 SNHLY, CDR2 FYNNEI. The length of the CDR3 is 11 residues. Deletions cut 7 bases from V and 7 bases from J, with 11 bases between. This CDR3 is CASTVFEEQYF. In DNA, the CDR3 is TGTGCCAGCACAGTTTTCGAGGAGCAGTACTTC.

The rearrangement uses TRBV5-6 and TRBJ1-5; D uncertain. This CDR3 spans 15 amino acids. CDR1 is SGHDT and CDR2 is YYEEEE in the germline V gene. V was clipped by 0 bases and J by 3 bases, with 10 bases between them. CDR3 sequence: CASSLGVGSNQPQHF. As DNA, the CDR3 is TGTGCCAGCAGCTTGGGAGTGGGGTCCAATCAGCCCCAGCATTTT.

This clonotype was seen repeatedly, ten times or more. V gene TRBV3-1 combines with J gene TRBJ2-7, with 8 bases fitting TRBD2. Germline loops: CDR1 LGHDT, CDR2 YNNKEL (reference sequence). This CDR3 has 15 residues. The junction had 2 bases not matched to a gene; V was cut back by 1 base and J by 0 bases. The chain's CDR3 is CASSQGLAFSYEQYF. The CDR3 region has the DNA TGTGCCAGCAGCCAAGGACTAGCGTTCTCCTACGAGCAGTACTTC.